This TCR beta chain was sequenced during a study of neurological immune-mediated disorders. General study points: Private repertoires in all groups were suggested, as expanded clones shared no CDR3 amino acid sequences across subjects.

This clonotype was seen a handful of times. Its antigen is not known. A read error may explain this, as a much larger clone is one base away. This CDR3 region has 14 residues. Germline values: CDR1 SGHRS, CDR2 YFSETQ. Trimming took 4 bases from V and 5 from J, leaving 13 bases between them. Specified time point: longitudinal time-point 3. The method for making cDNA was 5'RACE, and it used 10-nucleotide random UMIs. Whenever a sequencing run was performed, it yielded over 170 million TCR-beta sequences from 15-18 subjects. One entry per CDR3 protein results from TCRdb running MiXCR on the 5' RACE reads. The sample yields fewer than 110,000 distinct CDR3 sequences, less than 14% seen once.

Sequences were obtained from PBMCs. The chain recombines TRBV5-1 with TRBJ2-1; D is perhaps TRBD1 (6 bases). The clonotype comes from a female donor with HTLV-1-associated myelopathy (HAM/TSP). The CDR3 here is CASSPQQGNNEQFF. DNA for the CDR3: TGCGCCAGCAGCCCCCAACAGGGAAACAATGAGCAGTTCTTC. The full variable domain, rest sourced from reference TRBV5-1 and TRBJ2-1, is KAGVTQTPRYLIKTRGQQVTLSCSPISGHRSVSWYQQTPGQGLQFLFEYFSETQRNKGNFPGRFSGRQFSNSRSEMNVSTLELGDSALYLCASSPQQGNNEQFFGPGTRLTVL.